This T cell receptor beta chain was documented in a study of T-cell reconstitution after alpha-beta-depleted transplantation in children. Study results and caveats: Surviving recipient T cells and intrathymic progenitors accounted for some patients' high TCRbeta diversity at day 60. Expanded graft clones numbering several hundred reportedly gave rise to alpha-beta T cells about two months after transplant. From newly produced T cells came most of the T-cell counts and diversity one year after transplant.

In this sample, this clonotype turned up a few times. What it recognizes is unknown. Unique molecular identifiers were built into the TCRbeta library. Each CDR3 protein gets one entry after TCRdb re-called the PCR reads with MiXCR. The top ten clones hold roughly 11% of a sample with 250,000 to 400,000 distinct CDR3 sequences, 23% of them seen once. CDR1 is SGHTA, CDR2 FQGNSA, per germline. V was cut by 6 bases and J by 5 bases, with 26 bases left in between. CDR3 length: 17 amino acids. V is TRBV7-2 and J is TRBJ2-7; D might be TRBD2 (5 bases). The sample in question was PBMCs, mostly from graft donor cells, obtained 180 days after TCRalphabeta/CD19-depleted stem cell transplant. This clonotype was obtained from a male patient younger than 18 who had a stem cell transplant for acute lymphoblastic leukemia, so the T cells may come from the graft donor. CDR3 loop: CASSQGWVSGPYHEQYF. The CDR3 DNA is TGTGCCAGCAGTCAAGGGTGGGTAAGCGGACCCTACCACGAGCAGTACTTC.